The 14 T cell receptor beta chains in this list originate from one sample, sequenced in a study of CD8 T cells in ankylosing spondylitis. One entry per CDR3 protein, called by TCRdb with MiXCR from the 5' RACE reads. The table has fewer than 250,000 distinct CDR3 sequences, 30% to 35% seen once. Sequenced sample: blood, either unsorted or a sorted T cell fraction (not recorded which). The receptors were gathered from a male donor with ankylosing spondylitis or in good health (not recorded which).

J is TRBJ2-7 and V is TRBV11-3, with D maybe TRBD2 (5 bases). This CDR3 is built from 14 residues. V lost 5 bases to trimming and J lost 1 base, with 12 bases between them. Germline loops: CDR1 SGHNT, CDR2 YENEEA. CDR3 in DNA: TGTGCCAGCAGCCCCAAGCGAGGGTCCTACGAGCAGTACTTC. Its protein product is CASSPKRGSYEQYF.

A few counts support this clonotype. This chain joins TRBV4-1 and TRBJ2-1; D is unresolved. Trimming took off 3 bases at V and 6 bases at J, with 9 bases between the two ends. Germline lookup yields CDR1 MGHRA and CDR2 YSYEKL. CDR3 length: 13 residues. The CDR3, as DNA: TGCGCCAGCAGCCACCCGAAGGGCAATGAGCAGTTCTTC. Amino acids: CASSHPKGNEQFF.

Written as DNA, the CDR3 is TGTGCCAGCAGCTTGAGCTCAAACTTGGGTTCACCCCTCCACTTT. Encoded protein: CASSLSSNLGSPLHF. The rearrangement uses TRBV5-4 and TRBJ1-6; D not resolved. This CDR3 comprises 15 residues. Trimming pared 1 base from V and 9 bases from J, leaving 14 bases between. Germline CDR1 reads SGHNT; CDR2 reads YYREEE (reference sequence).

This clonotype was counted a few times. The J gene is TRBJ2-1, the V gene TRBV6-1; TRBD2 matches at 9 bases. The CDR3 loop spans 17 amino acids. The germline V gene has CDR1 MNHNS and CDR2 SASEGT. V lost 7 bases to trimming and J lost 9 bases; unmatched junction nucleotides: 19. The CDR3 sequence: CASTPRGGYSGGGEQFF. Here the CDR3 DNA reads TGTGCCAGCACACCGCGGGGAGGGTATAGCGGGGGAGGTGAGCAGTTCTTC.

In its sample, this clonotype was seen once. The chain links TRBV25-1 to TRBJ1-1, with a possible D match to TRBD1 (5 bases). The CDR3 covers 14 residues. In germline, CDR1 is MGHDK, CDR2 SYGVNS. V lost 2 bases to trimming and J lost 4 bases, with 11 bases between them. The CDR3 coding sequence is TGTGCCAGCAGTGAACCAGGGAGGAGCACTGAAGCTTTCTTT. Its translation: CASSEPGRSTEAFF.

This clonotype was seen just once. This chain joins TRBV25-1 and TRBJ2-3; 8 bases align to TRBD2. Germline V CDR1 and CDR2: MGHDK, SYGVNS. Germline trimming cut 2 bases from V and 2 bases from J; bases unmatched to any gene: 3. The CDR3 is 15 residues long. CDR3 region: CASSEGSGVTDTQYF. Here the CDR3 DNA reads TGTGCCAGCAGTGAAGGTAGCGGGGTCACAGATACGCAGTATTTT. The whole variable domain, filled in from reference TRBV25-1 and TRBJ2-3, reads EADIYQTPRYLVIGTGKKITLECSQTMGHDKMYWYQQDPGMELHLIHYSYGVNSTEKGDLSSESTVSRIRTEHFPLTLESARPSHTSQYLCASSEGSGVTDTQYFGPGTRLTVL.

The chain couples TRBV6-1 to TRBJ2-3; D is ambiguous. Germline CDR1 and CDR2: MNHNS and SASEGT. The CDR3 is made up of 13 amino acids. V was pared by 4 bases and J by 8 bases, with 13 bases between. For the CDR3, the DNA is TGTGCCAGCAGTGCCCCGTTGTCGGTTACGCAGTATTTT. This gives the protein CASSAPLSVTQYF.

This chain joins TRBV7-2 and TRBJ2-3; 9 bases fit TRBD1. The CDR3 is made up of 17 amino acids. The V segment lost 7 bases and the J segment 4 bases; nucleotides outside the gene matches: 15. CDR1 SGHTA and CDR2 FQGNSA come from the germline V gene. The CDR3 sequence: CASTPFRPTGGSDTQYF. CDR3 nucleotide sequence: TGTGCCAGCACCCCATTTCGTCCAACAGGGGGCTCAGATACGCAGTATTTT.

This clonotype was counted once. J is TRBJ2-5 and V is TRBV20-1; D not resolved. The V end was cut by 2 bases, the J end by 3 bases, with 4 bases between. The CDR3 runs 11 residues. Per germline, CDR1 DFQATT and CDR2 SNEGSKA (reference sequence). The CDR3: CSARKEETQYF. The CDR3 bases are TGCAGTGCTAGAAAAGAAGAGACCCAGTACTTC.

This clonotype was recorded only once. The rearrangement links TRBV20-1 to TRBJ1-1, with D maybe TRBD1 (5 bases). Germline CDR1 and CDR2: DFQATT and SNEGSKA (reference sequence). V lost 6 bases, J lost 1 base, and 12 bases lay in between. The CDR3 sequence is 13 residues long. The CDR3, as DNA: TGCAGTGCGCCGCGACAGACGAACACTGAAGCTTTCTTT. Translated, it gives CSAPRQTNTEAFF.

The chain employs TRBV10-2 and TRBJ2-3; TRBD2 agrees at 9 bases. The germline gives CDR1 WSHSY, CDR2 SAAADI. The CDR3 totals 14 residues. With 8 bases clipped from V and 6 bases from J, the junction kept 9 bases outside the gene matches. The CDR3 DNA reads TGCGCCAGCGCCAAGCGGGGGGCCCGGGATACGCAGTATTTT. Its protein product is CASAKRGARDTQYF.

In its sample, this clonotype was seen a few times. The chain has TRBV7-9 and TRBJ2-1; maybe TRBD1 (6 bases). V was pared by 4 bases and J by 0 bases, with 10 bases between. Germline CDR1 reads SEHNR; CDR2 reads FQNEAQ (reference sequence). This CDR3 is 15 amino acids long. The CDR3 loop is CASSSTGDSYNEQFF. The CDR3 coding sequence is TGTGCCAGCAGCTCGACAGGCGACTCCTACAATGAGCAGTTCTTC. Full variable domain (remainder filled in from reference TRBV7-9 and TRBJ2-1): DTGVSQNPRHKITKRGQNVTFRCDPISEHNRLYWYRQTLGQGPEFLTYFQNEAQLEKSRLLSDRFSAERPKGSFSTLEIQRTEQGDSAMYLCASSSTGDSYNEQFFGPGTRLTVL.

The CDR3 nucleotides read TGCAGTGCGAATAGCGGGGGGGCCTCCTACGAGCAGTACTTC. Amino acid sequence: CSANSGGASYEQYF. V and J are TRBV20-1 and TRBJ2-7; TRBD2 matches at 11 bases. Per the germline V gene, CDR1 is DFQATT and CDR2 is SNEGSKA (reference sequence). The CDR3 is made up of 14 amino acids. V gave up 6 bases and J gave up 0 bases; unmatched junction bases: 4.

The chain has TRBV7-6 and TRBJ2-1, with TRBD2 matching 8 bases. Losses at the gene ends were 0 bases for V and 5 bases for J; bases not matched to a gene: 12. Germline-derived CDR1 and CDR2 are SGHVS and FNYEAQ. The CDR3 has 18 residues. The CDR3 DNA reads TGTGCCAGCAGCTTAGCGGTTGCGGGGGGCCGTTTGGACAATGAGCAGTTCTTC. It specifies CASSLAVAGGRLDNEQFF.